A single T cell receptor beta chain is shown here with its context. V shed 4 bases and J shed 6 bases, with 13 bases lying between them. The V gene's germline CDR1 is SGHRS and CDR2 YFSETQ. This CDR3 is built from 13 residues. This sample was taken from a study of blood T cell repertoires in COVID-19. Turning to the study itself: The United States, Italy and Spain supplied acute and convalescent COVID-19 samples. PBMCs, B-cell-depleted T cells, or T cells were the source of the cDNA or gDNA that made up the material.

In the authors' methods: Estimation of nucleated cell counts relied on the amplification of reference gene primers. The method was immunoSEQ multiplex PCR; TCRdb's version includes in-frame clones alone and lacks a portion of them. V, J and clone size are taken as reported in that table, and D and trimming were inferred from the DNA itself. The sample yields 400,000 to 450,000 clones, about nine tenths seen once. Sequencing input: peripheral blood. The chain carries TRBV5-1 and TRBJ1-1, with a weak D call TRBD1 (6 bases). This TCR came from a woman aged 25 to 39 with active or convalescent COVID-19. Here the CDR3 DNA reads TGCGCCAGCAGCATTGGGACAAGCGCTGAAGCTTTCTTT. It yields the protein CASSIGTSAEAFF.